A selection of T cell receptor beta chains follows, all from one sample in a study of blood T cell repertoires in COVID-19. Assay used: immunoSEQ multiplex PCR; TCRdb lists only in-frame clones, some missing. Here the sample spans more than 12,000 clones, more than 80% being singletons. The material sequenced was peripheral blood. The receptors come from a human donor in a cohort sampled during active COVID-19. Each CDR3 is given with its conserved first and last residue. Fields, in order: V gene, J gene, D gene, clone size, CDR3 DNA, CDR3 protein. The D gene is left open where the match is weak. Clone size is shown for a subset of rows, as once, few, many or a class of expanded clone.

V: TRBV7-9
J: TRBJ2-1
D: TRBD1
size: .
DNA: TGTGCCAGCAGCTGGGGACAGGGGGAGGGCAATGAGCAGTTCTTC
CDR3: CASSWGQGEGNEQFF

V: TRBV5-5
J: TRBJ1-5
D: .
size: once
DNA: TGTGCCAGCAGCCTGGGCGGGGCCCTTGGGGGCAATCAGCCCCAGCATTTT
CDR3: CASSLGGALGGNQPQHF

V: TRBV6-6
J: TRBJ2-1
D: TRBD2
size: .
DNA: TGTGCCAGCAGGCGTCCAGCGGGGGGATACAATGAGCAGTTCTTC
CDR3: CASRRPAGGYNEQFF

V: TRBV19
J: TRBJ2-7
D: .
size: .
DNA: TGTGCCAGTAGTATCCACGTGAGCTCCTACGAGCAGTACTTC
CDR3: CASSIHVSSYEQYF

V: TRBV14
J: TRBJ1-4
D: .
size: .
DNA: TGTGCCAGCCCCTCGGAGGCTCTTCAAAATGAAAAACTGTTTTTT
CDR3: CASPSEALQNEKLFF

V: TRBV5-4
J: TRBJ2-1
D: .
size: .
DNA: TGTGCCAGCCGAGTAAGGGGTTGGGGCGATGAGCAGTTCTTC
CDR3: CASRVRGWGDEQFF

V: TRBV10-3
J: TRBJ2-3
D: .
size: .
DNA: TGTGCCATCAGTGAGCCCCGGGTTAGCACAGATACGCAGTATTTT
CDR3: CAISEPRVSTDTQYF

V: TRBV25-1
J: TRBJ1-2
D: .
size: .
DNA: TGTGCCAGCAGTGCAGGACAGAACTATGGCTACACCTTC
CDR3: CASSAGQNYGYTF

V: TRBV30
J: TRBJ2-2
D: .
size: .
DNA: TGTGCCTGGCACACCGGGACACATAACACCGGGGAGCTGTTTTTT
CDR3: CAWHTGTHNTGELFF

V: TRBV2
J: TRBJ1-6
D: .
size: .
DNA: TGTGCCAGCAGTGAACGGGGGAATGGTTCACCCCTCCACTTT
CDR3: CASSERGNGSPLHF

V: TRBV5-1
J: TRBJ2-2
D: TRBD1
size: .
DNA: TGCGCCAGCAGCTTCGGACAGGGGGCGCGGACCGGGGAGCTGTTTTTT
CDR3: CASSFGQGARTGELFF

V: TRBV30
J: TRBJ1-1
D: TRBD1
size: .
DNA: TGTGCCTGGACGGACAGGGGGTGGACTGAAGCTTTCTTT
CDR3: CAWTDRGWTEAFF

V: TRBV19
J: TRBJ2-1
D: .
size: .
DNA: TGTGCCAGTAGTATCTATGGGTCGCCAGGCAATGAGCAGTTCTTC
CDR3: CASSIYGSPGNEQFF

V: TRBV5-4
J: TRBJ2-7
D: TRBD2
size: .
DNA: TGTGCCAGCAGCTTGGCGGCTAGCGGACCCACCTACGAGCAGTACTTC
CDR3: CASSLAASGPTYEQYF

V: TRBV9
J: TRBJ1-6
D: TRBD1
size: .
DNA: TGTGCCAGCAGCGGCGGACAGGGCGCCGTAGGTAATTCACCCCTCCACTTT
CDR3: CASSGGQGAVGNSPLHF

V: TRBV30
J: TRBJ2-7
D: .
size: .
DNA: TGTGCCTGGAGTCGTCAGGGTTTCTACGAGCAGTACTTC
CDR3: CAWSRQGFYEQYF

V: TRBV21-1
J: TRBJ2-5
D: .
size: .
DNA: TGTGCCAGCAATTTCGGAGCGGAAGAGACCCAGTACTTC
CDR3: CASNFGAEETQYF

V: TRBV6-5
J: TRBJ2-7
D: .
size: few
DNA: TGTGCCAGCACCCAGACACCAAATCTGTCCTACGAGCAGTACTTC
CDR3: CASTQTPNLSYEQYF

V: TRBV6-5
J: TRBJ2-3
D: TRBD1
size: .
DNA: TGTGCCAGCAGTCATCGACAGGGGGATACGCAGTATTTT
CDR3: CASSHRQGDTQYF

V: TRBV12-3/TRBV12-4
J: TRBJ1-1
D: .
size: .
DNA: TGTGCCAGCAGTTTGGCAGATGAAGCTTTCTTT
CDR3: CASSLADEAFF

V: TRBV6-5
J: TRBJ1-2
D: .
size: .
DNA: TGTGCCAGCGGACAGAGTATCTATGGCTACACCTTC
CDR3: CASGQSIYGYTF

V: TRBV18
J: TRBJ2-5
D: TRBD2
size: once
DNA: TGTGCCAGCTCACCACTAGGACTAGCGGGGGTGCAAGAGACCCAGTACTTC
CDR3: CASSPLGLAGVQETQYF

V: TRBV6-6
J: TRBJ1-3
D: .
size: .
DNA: TGTGCCAGCAGTCCCGCGCTAAGCACCATATATTTT
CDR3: CASSPALSTIYF

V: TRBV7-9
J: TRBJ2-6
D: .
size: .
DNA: TGTGCCAGCAGCCCGAGGGTGGCTGGGGCCAACGTCCTGACTTTC
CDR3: CASSPRVAGANVLTF

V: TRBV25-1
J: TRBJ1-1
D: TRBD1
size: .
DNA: TGTGCCAGCAGTGACCCCGGGACAGGGGGCACTGAAGCTTTCTTT
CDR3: CASSDPGTGGTEAFF

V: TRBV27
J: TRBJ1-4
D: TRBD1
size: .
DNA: TGTGCCAGCAGTCCCCCGACAGGGGGCGGTGAAAAACTGTTTTTT
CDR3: CASSPPTGGGEKLFF

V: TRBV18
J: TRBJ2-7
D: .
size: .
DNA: TGTGCCAGCTCACCACCGACAGGTGGCGGATACGAGCAGTACTTC
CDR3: CASSPPTGGGYEQYF

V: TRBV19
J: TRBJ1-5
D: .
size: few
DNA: TGTGCCAGTAGTATTTACGGTCAGCCCCAGCATTTT
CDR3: CASSIYGQPQHF

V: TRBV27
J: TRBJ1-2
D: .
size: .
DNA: TGTGCCAGCAGTCCCCAGGGATCTCTATGGCACTATGGCTACACCTTC
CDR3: CASSPQGSLWHYGYTF

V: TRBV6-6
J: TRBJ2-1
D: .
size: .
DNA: TGTGCCAGCAGTCGAACTGGGGGGTGGCCCTCCTACAATGAGCAGTTCTTC
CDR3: CASSRTGGWPSYNEQFF

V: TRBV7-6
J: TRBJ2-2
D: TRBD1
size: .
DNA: TGTGCCAGCAGCCGCCGGGACAGGACCGGGGAGCTGTTTTTT
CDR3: CASSRRDRTGELFF

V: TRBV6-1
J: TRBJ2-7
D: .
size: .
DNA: TGTGCCAGCAGTGAAGGGGCGACGGTTACCTACGAGCAGTACTTC
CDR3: CASSEGATVTYEQYF

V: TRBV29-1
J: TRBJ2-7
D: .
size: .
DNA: TGCAGCGTTTCGGAGGGGGGACAGGAGCAGTACTTC
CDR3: CSVSEGGQEQYF

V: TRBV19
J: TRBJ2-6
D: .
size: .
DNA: TGTGCCAGTAGTGTATCTGGGGCCAACGTCCTGACTTTC
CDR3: CASSVSGANVLTF

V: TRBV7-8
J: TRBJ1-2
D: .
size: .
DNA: TGTGCCAGCAGCTTAGTGGGTAGCGCGGAGACTAACTATGGCTACACCTTC
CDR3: CASSLVGSAETNYGYTF

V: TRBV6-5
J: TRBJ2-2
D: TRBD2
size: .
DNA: TGTGCCAGCAGTACACTAGCGGGGGACGCCGGGGAGCTGTTTTTT
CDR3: CASSTLAGDAGELFF

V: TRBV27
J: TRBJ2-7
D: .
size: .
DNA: TGTGCCAGCAGAGTTAGTGGTCAGGCCTACGAGCAGTACTTC
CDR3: CASRVSGQAYEQYF

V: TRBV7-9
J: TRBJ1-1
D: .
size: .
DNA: TGTGCCAGCAGCGCCACATCGAACACTGAAGCTTTCTTT
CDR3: CASSATSNTEAFF

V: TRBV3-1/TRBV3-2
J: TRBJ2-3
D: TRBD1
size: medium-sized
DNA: TGTGCCAGCAGCCAAGGGGCAGGGGGCATGGGGGCAGATACGCAGTATTTT
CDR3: CASSQGAGGMGADTQYF

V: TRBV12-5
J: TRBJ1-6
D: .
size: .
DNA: TGTGCTAGTGGTTTGGGCGCCGGGACACGTCGTAATTCACCCCTCCACTTT
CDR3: CASGLGAGTRRNSPLHF

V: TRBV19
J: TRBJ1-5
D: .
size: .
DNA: TGTGCCAGTAGTACTGCAGCGTCCCTCAATCAGCCCCAGCATTTT
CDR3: CASSTAASLNQPQHF

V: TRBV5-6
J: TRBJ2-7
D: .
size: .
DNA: TGTGCCAGCAGCATGGCATCCTACGAGCAGTACTTC
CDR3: CASSMASYEQYF

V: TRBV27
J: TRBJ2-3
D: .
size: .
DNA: TGTGCCAGCTCGCTAGCGTCTAGCACAGATACGCAGTATTTT
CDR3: CASSLASSTDTQYF

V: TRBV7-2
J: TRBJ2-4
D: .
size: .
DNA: TGTGCCAGCAGCTTTACGGGTCCTCAGGGAAACATTCAGTACTTC
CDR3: CASSFTGPQGNIQYF

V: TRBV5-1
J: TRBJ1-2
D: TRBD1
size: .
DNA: TGCGCCAGCAGCTTGGACAGGGGGATTAACTATGGCTACACCTTC
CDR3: CASSLDRGINYGYTF

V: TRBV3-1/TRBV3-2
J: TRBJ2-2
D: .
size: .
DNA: TGTGCCAGCAGCCTCCCTCGGGGGGAGCTGTTTTTT
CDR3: CASSLPRGELFF

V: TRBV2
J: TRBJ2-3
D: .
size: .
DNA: TGTGCCAGCCTGGGACACAGCACAGATACGCAGTATTTT
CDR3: CASLGHSTDTQYF

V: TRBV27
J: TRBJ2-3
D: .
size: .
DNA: TGTGCCAGCAGTTTAACGACTAGCACAGATACGCAGTATTTT
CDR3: CASSLTTSTDTQYF

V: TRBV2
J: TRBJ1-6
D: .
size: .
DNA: TGTGCCAGCAGTGGGGCAGGGGCACGGTCCTATAATTCACCCCTCCACTTT
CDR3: CASSGAGARSYNSPLHF

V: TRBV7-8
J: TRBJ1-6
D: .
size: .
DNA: TGTGCCAGCAGCTTGGAACAGGGACCCTCCTATAATTCACCCCTCCACTTT
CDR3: CASSLEQGPSYNSPLHF

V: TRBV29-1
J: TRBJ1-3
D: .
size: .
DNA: TGCAGCGTTGATACTCTCGGCTCTGGAAACACCATATATTTT
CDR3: CSVDTLGSGNTIYF

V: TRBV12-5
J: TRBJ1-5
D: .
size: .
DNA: TGTGCTAGTGGTTTGACTGATTATCAGCCCCAGCATTTT
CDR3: CASGLTDYQPQHF

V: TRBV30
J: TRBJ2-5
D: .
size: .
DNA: TGTGCCTGGAGTGTGAAGGGTCTAGCAGGGACCCAGTACTTC
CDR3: CAWSVKGLAGTQYF

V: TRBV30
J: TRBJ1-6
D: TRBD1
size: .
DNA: TGTGCCTGGGGACAGGGAGGTAATTCACCCCTCCACTTT
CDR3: CAWGQGGNSPLHF

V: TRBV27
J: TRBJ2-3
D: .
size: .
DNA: TGTGCCAGCAGTTTACTTCCGGGGGCCCTAGCGGCGGGTACGCAGTATTTT
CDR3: CASSLLPGALAAGTQYF

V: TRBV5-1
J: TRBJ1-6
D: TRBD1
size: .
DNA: TGCACCAGCAGCCGACGGACAGGGGGCGGCAATTCACCCCTCCACTTT
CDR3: CTSSRRTGGGNSPLHF

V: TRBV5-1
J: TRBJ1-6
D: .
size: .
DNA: TGCGCCAGCAGCTTGGCCGCGGATGGTTCACCCCTCCACTTT
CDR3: CASSLAADGSPLHF